The subject of this entry is one T cell receptor beta chain. Clones were sequenced by immunoSEQ multiplex PCR, and TCRdb holds only the in-frame ones, with some missing. The table has about 290,000 clones, around 86% seen once. These data belong to a study of blood T cell repertoires in COVID-19. Membership in each cohort depended on participant-reported clinical history. This CDR3 spans 14 amino acids. CDR1 PRHDT and CDR2 FYEKMQ come from the germline V gene (reference sequence). Between the trimmed V and J ends, which lost 5 bases and 6 bases, there was a span of 13 bases. Sequencing was done on a sample of PBMCs or T cells enriched from blood (not recorded which). The chain uses TRBV13 and TRBJ2-2, with no clear D. This TCR was recovered from a woman in her 40s who had recovered from COVID-19. DNA for the CDR3: TGTGCCAGCAGCCCAGGCAATGGGCCCGGGGAGCTGTTTTTT. Translated: CASSPGNGPGELFF.